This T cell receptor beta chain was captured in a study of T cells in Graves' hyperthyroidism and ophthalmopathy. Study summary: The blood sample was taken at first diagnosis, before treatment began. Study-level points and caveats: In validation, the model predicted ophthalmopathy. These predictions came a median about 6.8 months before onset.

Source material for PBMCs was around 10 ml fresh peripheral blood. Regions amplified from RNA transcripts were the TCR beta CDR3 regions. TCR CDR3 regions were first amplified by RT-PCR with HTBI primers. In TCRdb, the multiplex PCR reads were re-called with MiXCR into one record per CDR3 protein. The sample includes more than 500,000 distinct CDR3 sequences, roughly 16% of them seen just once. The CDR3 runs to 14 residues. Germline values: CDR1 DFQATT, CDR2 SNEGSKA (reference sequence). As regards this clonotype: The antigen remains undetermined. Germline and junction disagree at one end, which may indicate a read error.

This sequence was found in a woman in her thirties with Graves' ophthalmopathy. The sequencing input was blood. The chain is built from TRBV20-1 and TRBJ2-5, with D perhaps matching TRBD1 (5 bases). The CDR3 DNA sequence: TGCAGTGCTAGAGGGGAAGACAGTAAAGAGGCCCAGTACTTC. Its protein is CSARGEDSKEAQYF.